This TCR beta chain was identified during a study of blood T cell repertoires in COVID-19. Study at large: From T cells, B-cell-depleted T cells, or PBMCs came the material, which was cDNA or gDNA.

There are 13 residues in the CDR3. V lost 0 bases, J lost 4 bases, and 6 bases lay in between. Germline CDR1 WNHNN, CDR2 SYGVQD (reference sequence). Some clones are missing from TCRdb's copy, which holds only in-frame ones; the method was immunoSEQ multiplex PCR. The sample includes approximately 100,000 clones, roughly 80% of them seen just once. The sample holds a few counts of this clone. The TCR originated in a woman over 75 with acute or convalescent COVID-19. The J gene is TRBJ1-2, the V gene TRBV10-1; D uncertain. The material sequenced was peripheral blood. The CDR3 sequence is CASSESGGYGYTF. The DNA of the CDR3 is TGCGCCAGCAGTGAGTCGGGAGGCTATGGCTACACCTTC.